This T cell receptor beta chain was documented in a study of early T cells in non-severe SARS-CoV-2 infection. The wider study: Chains from this unsorted whole-blood bulk RNA could not be paired. The study, taken as a whole, reports: VDJdb matching favored anti-spike CD8 responses, missing private and CD4 specificities.

Trimming took 0 bases from V and 8 from J; bases not matched to a gene: 7. The V gene's germline CDR1 is SGHDT and CDR2 YYEEEE. CDR3 length: 14 amino acids. Unique molecular identifiers (one per individual cDNA molecule) were attached. A single record per CDR3 protein comes from TCRdb applying MiXCR to the 5' RACE reads. The sample shows around 92,000 distinct CDR3 sequences, approximately 11% of them seen only once. In the case of this clonotype: Its target is unknown.

The sample comprised whole blood. V usage is TRBV5-6 and J usage is TRBJ1-1; 7 bases are shared with TRBD1. The receptor comes from an adult who was a healthcare worker with PCR-confirmed SARS-CoV-2 infection or an uninfected control (not recorded which). This chain's CDR3 is CASSLGDSPQEAFF. CDR3 nucleotides: TGTGCCAGCAGCTTGGGGGACAGCCCTCAGGAAGCTTTCTTT.